This is a list of T cell receptor beta chains from one sample in a study of blood T cell repertoires in COVID-19. The table came from immunoSEQ multiplex PCR; TCRdb's copy has only in-frame clones and leaves some out. The sample carries hundreds of thousands of clones, over 75% recorded once. The source material was PBMCs or T cells enriched from blood (not recorded which). These receptors were collected from a woman aged 25-40 years who had recovered from COVID-19. Each CDR3 is given with its conserved first and last residue. The D gene is left open where the match is weak. A clone size is listed for some rows: how often the clone was seen (once, few, many), or a class if it is expanded.

size: -; D: TRBD2; J: TRBJ2-7; V: TRBV6-1; DNA: TGTGCCAGCAGTGAGGGACTAGCGGCAACCTACGAGCAGTACTTC; CDR3: CASSEGLAATYEQYF
size: -; D: TRBD1; J: TRBJ1-5; V: TRBV18; DNA: TGTGCCAGCTCGCAGTTTGACAGGGTGAGCAATCAGCCCCAGCATTTT; CDR3: CASSQFDRVSNQPQHF
size: -; D: -; J: TRBJ2-7; V: TRBV28; DNA: TGTGCCAGCATGACAGGCACCTACGAGCAGTACTTC; CDR3: CASMTGTYEQYF
size: -; D: TRBD2; J: TRBJ2-5; V: TRBV4-2; DNA: TGTGCCAGCAGCCAAGATCCCCGACCGGGACTAGCGGGACAAAACCAAGAGACCCAGTACTTC; CDR3: CASSQDPRPGLAGQNQETQYF
size: -; D: TRBD2; J: TRBJ2-1; V: TRBV10-1; DNA: TGCGCCAGCAGTGAGTCGAGGACTAGCGGGGGAAATGAGCAGTTCTTC; CDR3: CASSESRTSGGNEQFF
size: -; D: TRBD1; J: TRBJ1-2; V: TRBV28; DNA: TGTGCCAGCAGTCCCCGGGACAGGGTGTCCTATGGCTACACCTTC; CDR3: CASSPRDRVSYGYTF
size: -; D: -; J: TRBJ1-4; V: TRBV9; DNA: TGTGCCAGCAGCCCCGCCTTGGGCTTGGGCGAAAAACTGTTTTTT; CDR3: CASSPALGLGEKLFF
size: -; D: TRBD1; J: TRBJ1-4; V: TRBV4-2; DNA: TGTGCCAGCAGCCAAGATAAGGCAGGGGGACGATATGAAAAACTGTTTTTT; CDR3: CASSQDKAGGRYEKLFF
size: -; D: -; J: TRBJ2-2; V: TRBV9; DNA: TGTGCCAGCAGTGAGAAAGCGACAGCGAGCACCGGGGAGCTGTTTTTT; CDR3: CASSEKATASTGELFF
size: -; D: TRBD1; J: TRBJ2-1; V: TRBV9; DNA: TGTGCCAGCAGCGAGGCCGGGACAGCCTACAATGAGCAGTTCTTC; CDR3: CASSEAGTAYNEQFF
size: -; D: -; J: TRBJ1-3; V: TRBV28; DNA: TGTGCCAGCAGCCTGGGGAGCAGCTCTGGAAACACCATATATTTT; CDR3: CASSLGSSSGNTIYF
size: -; D: TRBD2; J: TRBJ2-1; V: TRBV7-2; DNA: TGTGCCAGCAGCTTAACGGCTAGCGGAAACAATGAGCAGTTCTTC; CDR3: CASSLTASGNNEQFF
size: -; D: TRBD1; J: TRBJ2-1; V: TRBV11-3; DNA: TGTGCCAGCAGCCCCGAGGGACAGCAAAGTTACAATGAGCAGTTCTTC; CDR3: CASSPEGQQSYNEQFF
size: -; D: TRBD1; J: TRBJ1-6; V: TRBV19; DNA: TGTGCCAGTTCCGGGACAGGGGGAAATTCACCCCTCCACTTT; CDR3: CASSGTGGNSPLHF
size: few; D: -; J: TRBJ1-6; V: TRBV5-3; DNA: TGTGCCAGAAGCTTTCCCCGCTCCTATAATTCACCCCTCCACTTT; CDR3: CARSFPRSYNSPLHF
size: -; D: -; J: TRBJ1-1; V: TRBV9; DNA: TGTGCCAGCAGCGTAGAACAGGGTAATGAAGCTTTCTTT; CDR3: CASSVEQGNEAFF
size: -; D: TRBD2; J: TRBJ2-7; V: TRBV29-1; DNA: TGCAGCGTGGAAGTTTTAGCGGGAGCTAAATACGAGCAGTACTTC; CDR3: CSVEVLAGAKYEQYF
size: -; D: TRBD2; J: TRBJ2-1; V: TRBV19; DNA: TGTGCCAGTATGCTAGCGGGAGGGTCGAGTGAGCAGTTCTTC; CDR3: CASMLAGGSSEQFF
size: -; D: -; J: TRBJ1-3; V: TRBV12-5; DNA: TGTGCTAGTGGTTTCCAGGAGGGAACCGCCTCTGGAAACACCATATATTTT; CDR3: CASGFQEGTASGNTIYF
size: -; D: -; J: TRBJ2-1; V: TRBV7-3; DNA: TGTGCCAGCAGCCCAGGAAGGGGAGGAATCAATGAGCAGTTCTTC; CDR3: CASSPGRGGINEQFF
size: -; D: TRBD1; J: TRBJ2-2; V: TRBV28; DNA: TGTGCCAGCAGTTCAATAGGACAGGGTACCGGGGAGCTGTTTTTT; CDR3: CASSSIGQGTGELFF
size: once; D: -; J: TRBJ2-2; V: TRBV14; DNA: TGTGCCAGCAGCCAAAACTACCCCGGGGAGCTGTTTTTT; CDR3: CASSQNYPGELFF
size: -; D: -; J: TRBJ2-7; V: TRBV13; DNA: TGTGCCAGCAGCTATCGGGAGAAGGCAGCCTACGAGCAGTACTTC; CDR3: CASSYREKAAYEQYF
size: -; D: TRBD2; J: TRBJ2-3; V: TRBV6-5; DNA: TGTGCCAGCAGTTACTCGACTAGCGGGGATACAGATACGCAGTATTTT; CDR3: CASSYSTSGDTDTQYF
size: -; D: -; J: TRBJ2-7; V: TRBV27; DNA: TGTGCCAGCAGTTTCTTGGGCAGCTCCTACGAGCAGTACTTC; CDR3: CASSFLGSSYEQYF
size: -; D: TRBD1; J: TRBJ1-2; V: TRBV30; DNA: TGTGCCTGGAGTGTGCGGGACAGGTACACCTTC; CDR3: CAWSVRDRYTF